The rows below give T cell receptor beta chains drawn from one sample of a study of blood T cell repertoires in COVID-19. The assay was immunoSEQ multiplex PCR, and TCRdb's table has in-frame clones only and misses some. The table shows roughly 110,000 clones, with more than 75% occurring only once. Sequencing was performed on peripheral blood. The receptor set was obtained from a man in his forties or fifties with acute or convalescent COVID-19. CDR3s include the opening cysteine and the closing phenylalanine or tryptophan. The D gene is left open where the match is weak. Only some rows state a clone size, as once, few, many or a class for expanded clones.

TRBV6-1	NA	NA	TRBJ1-5	CASSPLSNQPQHF	TGTGCCAGCAGTCCCCTTAGCAATCAGCCCCAGCATTTT
TRBV12-5	TRBD2	NA	TRBJ2-3	CASGGTSGDSTDTQYF	TGTGCTAGTGGTGGGACTAGCGGGGATAGCACAGATACGCAGTATTTT
TRBV7-6	NA	NA	TRBJ1-5	CASSALGLSAQGQPQHF	TGTGCCAGCAGCGCGCTTGGACTGTCGGCTCAAGGGCAGCCCCAGCATTTT
TRBV18	TRBD1	NA	TRBJ1-2	CASSPSMDRGPYGYTF	TGTGCCAGCTCACCCAGCATGGACAGGGGACCCTATGGCTACACCTTC
TRBV2	NA	NA	TRBJ2-3	CASSESSRSSTDTQYF	TGTGCCAGCAGTGAGTCTAGCAGATCTAGCACAGATACGCAGTATTTT
TRBV7-2	NA	NA	TRBJ1-1	CASSPKGGRTEAFF	TGTGCCAGCAGCCCGAAGGGGGGGCGGACTGAAGCTTTCTTT
TRBV6-5	TRBD1	NA	TRBJ2-5	CASSIHQGAAETQYF	TGTGCCAGCAGTATACACCAGGGGGCCGCGGAGACCCAGTACTTC
TRBV11-2	TRBD1	NA	TRBJ1-6	CASSLYWTGRKGPNSPLHF	TGTGCCAGCAGCTTATACTGGACAGGAAGAAAAGGGCCCAATTCACCCCTCCACTTT
TRBV23-1	TRBD1	NA	TRBJ1-2	CAGRGTGGNYGHTF	TGCGCCGGGCGGGGGACAGGGGGCAACTATGGCCACACCTTC
TRBV7-2	TRBD2	once	TRBJ2-2	CASSLSGGAVGELFF	TGTGCCAGCAGCCTTAGCGGGGGGGCGGTCGGGGAGCTGTTTTTT
TRBV15	NA	NA	TRBJ2-6	CATSRAMPGANVLTF	TGTGCCACCAGCAGGGCCATGCCGGGGGCCAACGTCCTGACTTTC
TRBV27	TRBD1	NA	TRBJ1-1	CASSPNGQGMNTEAFF	TGTGCCAGCAGTCCCAACGGACAGGGCATGAACACTGAAGCTTTCTTT